The 17 T cell receptor beta chains presented below share a single source sample, sequenced in a study of CD8 T cells in Susac syndrome. RNA amounts of roughly 0.45 to 1 ug underwent reverse transcription with random hexamers. Via MiXCR, TCRdb re-called the immunoSEQ multiplex PCR reads, giving one row per CDR3 protein. This table holds about 300,000 distinct CDR3 sequences, around 91% found once. The sequenced sample was CD8+ T cells from PBMCs. Receptors were obtained from a human donor with multiple sclerosis.

The V call is TRBV20-1, the J call TRBJ2-7; D unclear. The germline CDR1 and CDR2 sequences are DFQATT and SNEGSKA (reference sequence). CDR3 length: 11 residues. V was trimmed by 5 bases and J by 3 bases, leaving 8 bases between them. This CDR3 is CSAWQVYEQYF. The CDR3 DNA sequence: TGCAGTGCTTGGCAGGTCTACGAGCAGTACTTC.

J is TRBJ2-7 and V is TRBV27, with 10 bases matching TRBD1. The germline gives CDR1 MNHEY, CDR2 SMNVEV (reference sequence). The trim removed 5 bases at V and 3 bases at J, leaving 7 bases unmatched. This CDR3 comprises 15 residues. The CDR3 loop is CASSPEGTGVYEQYF. CDR3 bases: TGTGCCAGCAGTCCAGAGGGGACAGGGGTCTACGAGCAGTACTTC.

As DNA, the CDR3 is TGTGCCAGCAGCTTTGCCCTGAACGAAAAACTGTTTTTT. Amino acid sequence: CASSFALNEKLFF. The genes are TRBV7-9 and TRBJ1-4; D ambiguous. V was trimmed by 3 bases and J by 8 bases, leaving 10 bases between them. CDR3 length: 13 residues. Germline V gene sequence: CDR1 SEHNR, CDR2 FQNEAQ (reference sequence).

The rearrangement links TRBV25-1 to TRBJ2-1; D possibly uses TRBD1 or TRBD2 (5 bases each). Germline CDR1 reads MGHDK; CDR2 reads SYGVNS. V was pared by 7 bases and J by 4 bases, with 11 bases between. This CDR3 comprises 13 residues. The CDR3 nucleotides are TGTGCCAGCACACCGGGACCATACAATGAGCAGTTCTTC. It encodes CASTPGPYNEQFF.

The rearrangement uses TRBV7-2 and TRBJ2-3; 8 bases are shared with TRBD2. The CDR3 contains 16 residues. Germline V gives CDR1 SGHTA, CDR2 FQGNSA. V shed 4 bases and J 0 bases; nucleotides not matched to a gene: 6. The CDR3 sequence: CASSSLAGFSTDTQYF. The CDR3 nucleotides read TGTGCCAGCAGCTCCCTAGCGGGTTTTAGCACAGATACGCAGTATTTT.

This chain uses TRBV19 with TRBJ1-2; D is uncertain. The CDR3 extends over 19 amino acids. The ends were cut back, 6 bases at V and 0 bases at J, with 26 bases in the middle. CDR1 is LNHDA and CDR2 is SQIVND in the germline V gene (reference sequence). The CDR3 sequence is CASSLLGPTASSANYGYTF. CDR3 nucleotide sequence: TGTGCCAGTAGCTTACTTGGACCGACGGCTTCTTCAGCTAACTATGGCTACACCTTC.

The V call is TRBV4-3, the J call TRBJ2-1, with D hard to call. The CDR3 totals 16 residues. V was pared by 4 bases and J by 0 bases, with 13 bases between. From germline, CDR1 is LGHNA and CDR2 YSLEER. The CDR3 here is CASSPPAPLSYNEQFF. Written as DNA, the CDR3 is TGCGCCAGCAGCCCCCCTGCCCCACTCTCCTACAATGAGCAGTTCTTC.

The chain couples TRBV7-9 to TRBJ2-3; D gene uncertain. With 1 base removed from V and 5 bases from J, the gap between germline ends came to 19 bases. CDR1 and CDR2 (germline): SEHNR, FQNEAQ (reference sequence). This CDR3 contains 17 residues. CDR3 DNA: TGTGCCAGCAGCTTAGGACCTAAGCGCTTGGGCGGAGATACGCAGTATTTT. Residues: CASSLGPKRLGGDTQYF. Complete variable domain (other parts from reference TRBV7-9 and TRBJ2-3): DTGVSQNPRHKITKRGQNVTFRCDPISEHNRLYWYRQTLGQGPEFLTYFQNEAQLEKSRLLSDRFSAERPKGSFSTLEIQRTEQGDSAMYLCASSLGPKRLGGDTQYFGPGTRLTVL.

The chain uses TRBV7-9 and TRBJ2-5; the D gene could be TRBD1 or TRBD2 (5 bases each). The CDR3 loop spans 14 amino acids. V was shortened by 3 bases and J by 3 bases, with 11 bases between the two germline ends. Germline V gene lookup returns CDR1 SEHNR and CDR2 FQNEAQ (reference sequence). CDR3 protein: CASSFSGAEETQYF. The CDR3 nucleotides are TGTGCCAGCAGCTTCTCCGGGGCAGAAGAGACCCAGTACTTC. The whole variable domain, remainder taken from reference TRBV7-9 and TRBJ2-5, is DTGVSQNPRHKITKRGQNVTFRCDPISEHNRLYWYRQTLGQGPEFLTYFQNEAQLEKSRLLSDRFSAERPKGSFSTLEIQRTEQGDSAMYLCASSFSGAEETQYFGPGTRLLVL.

The DNA for the CDR3 is TGTGCCAGCTCACCACAGCCTTCTAGCACAGATACGCAGTATTTT. It translates to CASSPQPSSTDTQYF. The V and J genes are TRBV18 and TRBJ2-3; D is unclear. V was pared by 1 base and J by 0 bases, with 8 bases between. Germline V CDR1 and CDR2: KGHSH, LQKENI. This CDR3 is built from 15 residues.

This rearrangement joins TRBV6-2 or TRBV6-3 to TRBJ2-1; D call uncertain. Germline assignment: CDR1 MNHEY and CDR2 SVGEGT. Trimming left V 6 bases short and J 10 bases short, with 16 bases between. The CDR3 contains 13 residues. CDR3 DNA: TGTGCCAGCAGCCCCCTTGCCGAGAGGGAGCAGTTCTTC. Protein product: CASSPLAEREQFF.

The chain recombines TRBV19 with TRBJ2-6; a possible D gene is TRBD2 (5 bases). This CDR3 contains 16 residues. Germline assignment: CDR1 LNHDA and CDR2 SQIVND (reference sequence). V was trimmed by 6 bases and J by 1 base, leaving 13 bases between them. Written as DNA, the CDR3 is TGTGCCAGTAGCCTAGAGGGAAAGTCTGGGGCCAACGTCCTGACTTTC. It codes for CASSLEGKSGANVLTF.

The V gene is TRBV29-1, the J gene TRBJ2-3; D not resolved. CDR1 and CDR2 from the germline V gene are SQVTM and ANQGSEA. V lost 4 bases to trimming and J lost 2 bases, with 16 bases between them. The CDR3 contains 15 residues. The CDR3 DNA is TGCAGCGTTGGTGTCATTAGCCGGCCCACAGATACGCAGTATTTT. Translation gives CSVGVISRPTDTQYF.

This sequence joins TRBV18 and TRBJ1-1; 8 positions agree with TRBD1. The CDR3 is 15 residues long. CDR1 is KGHSH and CDR2 is LQKENI in the germline V gene. V shed 0 bases and J 4 bases; nucleotides not matched to a gene: 4. In nucleotides, the CDR3 is TGTGCCAGCTCACCACCGGACAGGGTTGGCACTGAAGCTTTCTTT. This encodes CASSPPDRVGTEAFF.

The chain uses TRBV7-8 and TRBJ2-5; weak D call: TRBD2 (7 bases). Germline V gives CDR1 SGHVS, CDR2 FQNEAQ. The ends were cut back, 5 bases at V and 1 base at J, with 17 bases in the middle. CDR3 size: 16 residues. The CDR3 nucleotides read TGTGCCAGCAGCGTAGGGGGGGGCTATACCCAAGAGACCCAGTACTTC. It is translated as CASSVGGGYTQETQYF.

The chain has TRBV9 and TRBJ2-7; D perhaps matches TRBD2 (5 bases). CDR1 SGDLS and CDR2 YYNGEE come from the germline V gene. Deletions cut 3 bases from V and 0 bases from J, with 10 bases between. The CDR3 spans 14 residues. The CDR3 nucleotides read TGTGCCAGCAGCGCAGACGGGAACTCCTACGAGCAGTACTTC. It yields the protein CASSADGNSYEQYF. Together with reference TRBV9 and TRBJ2-7, the CDR3 gives the full variable domain: DSGVTQTPKHLITATGQRVTLRCSPRSGDLSVYWYQQSLDQGLQFLIQYYNGEERAKGNILERFSAQQFPDLHSELNLSSLELGDSALYFCASSADGNSYEQYFGPGTRLTVT.

This sequence joins TRBV9 and TRBJ2-7, with 13 bases fitting TRBD2. In germline, CDR1 is SGDLS, CDR2 YYNGEE. V dropped 4 bases and J dropped 4; count of bases not matched to a gene: 8. This CDR3 is built from 16 residues. In DNA, the CDR3 is TGTGCCAGCAGCCCCCCGGGACTAGCGGGGTCTTACGAGCAGTACTTC. Amino acids: CASSPPGLAGSYEQYF.